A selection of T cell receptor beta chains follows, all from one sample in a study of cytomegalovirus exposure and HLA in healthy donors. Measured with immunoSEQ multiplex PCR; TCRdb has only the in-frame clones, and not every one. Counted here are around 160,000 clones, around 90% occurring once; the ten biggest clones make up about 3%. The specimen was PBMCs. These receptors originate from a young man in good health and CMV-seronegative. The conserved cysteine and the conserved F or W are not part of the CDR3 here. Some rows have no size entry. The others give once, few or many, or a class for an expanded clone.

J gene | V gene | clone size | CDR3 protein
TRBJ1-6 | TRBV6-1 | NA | ASSETTGISPLH
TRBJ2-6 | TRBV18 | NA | ALGQGPSGANVLT
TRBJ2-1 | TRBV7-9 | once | ASSQGSTEEF
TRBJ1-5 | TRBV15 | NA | ATSRDTGGLGNQPQH
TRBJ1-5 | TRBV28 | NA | ASSSPSFNQPQH
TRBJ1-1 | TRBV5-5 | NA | ASSWTAIMNTEAF
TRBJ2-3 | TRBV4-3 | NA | ASSLRGSDTQY
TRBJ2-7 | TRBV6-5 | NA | ASSYSIPGTYEQY
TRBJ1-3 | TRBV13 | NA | ASSFGQGYGNTIY
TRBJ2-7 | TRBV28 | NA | ASFHGTSYEQY
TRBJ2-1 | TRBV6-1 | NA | ASSGGLGQGYEQF
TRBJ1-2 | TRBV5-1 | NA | ASSLGGEDGYT
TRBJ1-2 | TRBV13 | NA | ASSLGRTGLNGYT
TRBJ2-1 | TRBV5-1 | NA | ASSGTGNNNEQF
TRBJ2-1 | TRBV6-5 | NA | ASSPTSGVDEQF
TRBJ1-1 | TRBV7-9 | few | ASSLPGNTEAF
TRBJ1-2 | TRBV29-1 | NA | SVEHRNYGYT
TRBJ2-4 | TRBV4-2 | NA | ASSQDRETLAKNIQY
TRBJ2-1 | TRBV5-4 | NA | ASSLSDEQF
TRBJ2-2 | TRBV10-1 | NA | ASSGRTSGGPGTGELF
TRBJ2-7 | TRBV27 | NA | ASRTQGSYEQY
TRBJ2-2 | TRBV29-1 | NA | SVEGTSGTGGTGELF
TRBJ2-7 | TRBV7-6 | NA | ASSPQGQGPPYEQY
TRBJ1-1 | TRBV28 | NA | ASGLTGRTEAF